One sample yielded the 27 T cell receptor beta chains listed below, sequenced in a study of T cell repertoires and HLA-DP antigens. TCRdb's copy holds only in-frame clones and misses some; the assay was immunoSEQ multiplex PCR. This repertoire shows 90,000 to 130,000 clones, over 90% found once; its top ten account for 0.25% to 0.3%. No antigen is known for these receptors. The sequenced sample was CD4+ T cells from PBMCs. The receptors here all came from a woman aged 18-30 years in good health and CMV-seronegative.

This sequence joins TRBV5-4 and TRBJ2-1; D is ambiguous. CDR1 and CDR2 from the germline V gene are SGHNT and YYREEE (reference sequence). The CDR3 is 14 residues long. The V gene lost 3 bases and the J gene lost 7 bases, with 14 bases spanning the gap. CDR3 nucleotides: TGTGCCAGCAGCTCCTTAAGGACCGGGAATGAGCAGTTCTTC. It specifies CASSSLRTGNEQFF.

This clone was seen just once. This chain links TRBV5-4 with TRBJ2-1; TRBD1 agrees at 7 bases. The CDR3 has 16 amino acids. Trimming removed 0 bases from V and 0 bases from J; junction bases left unmatched: 3. CDR1 is SGHNT and CDR2 is YYREEE in the germline V gene (reference sequence). The CDR3 sequence is CASSLAAGGSYNEQFF. CDR3 nucleotides: TGTGCCAGCAGCTTGGCCGCAGGGGGCTCCTACAATGAGCAGTTCTTC.

The V call is TRBV28, the J call TRBJ2-3, with TRBD2 identical over 14 bases. The V segment lost 4 bases and the J segment 3 bases; nucleotides outside the gene matches: 9. Germline V CDR1 and CDR2: MDHEN, SYDVKM. The CDR3 has 18 amino acids. The CDR3 sequence is CASSSRTSGRRETDTQYF. The CDR3 nucleotides are TGTGCCAGCAGTTCGCGGACTAGCGGGAGGAGGGAAACAGATACGCAGTATTTT.

This clone was seen a single time. CDR3 residues: CASSFSGGVGTDTQYF. DNA of the CDR3: TGTGCCAGCAGCTTCAGCGGGGGGGTGGGCACAGATACGCAGTATTTT. This rearrangement joins TRBV7-3 to TRBJ2-3, with 10 bases matching TRBD2. V lost 3 bases to trimming and J lost 1 base; unmatched junction nucleotides: 4. The germline V gene encodes CDR1 SGHTA and CDR2 FQGTGA. The CDR3 totals 16 residues.

The V and J genes are TRBV7-2 and TRBJ1-4; a possible D gene is TRBD1 (5 bases). The V gene's germline CDR1 is SGHTA and CDR2 FQGNSA. Deletions cut 3 bases from V and 7 bases from J, with 15 bases between. This CDR3 comprises 15 residues. The CDR3: CASSFQGRVSEKLFF. The CDR3 DNA reads as TGTGCCAGCAGCTTCCAGGGAAGAGTTAGTGAAAAACTGTTTTTT.

This clone came up once. The chain uses TRBV23-1 and TRBJ1-1, with TRBD1 matching 12 bases. TRBV23-1 is designated an ORF whose function remains uncertain. J was trimmed by 4 bases and V by 2 bases; bases with no gene match: 11. The CDR3 consists of 18 residues. The CDR3 nucleotides read TGCGCCAGCAGTCAAGCGGGACAGGGGGCGCCTTTGCCCACTGAAGCTTTCTTT. Amino acid sequence: CASSQAGQGAPLPTEAFF.

The chain links TRBV7-3 to TRBJ1-1; 8 nucleotides align to TRBD1. This CDR3 is built from 19 residues. Trimming took 1 base from V and 0 from J; bases not matched to a gene: 13. Germline lookup yields CDR1 SGHTA and CDR2 FQGTGA. The chain's CDR3 is CASSLRAGRGRLMNTEAFF. The CDR3 coding sequence is TGTGCCAGCAGCTTAAGGGCGGGCAGGGGGCGACTGATGAACACTGAAGCTTTCTTT.

The rearrangement links TRBV18 to TRBJ1-1, with no clear D. Trimming stripped 6 bases from V and 1 base from J, with 12 bases between. In germline, CDR1 is KGHSH, CDR2 LQKENI. The CDR3 totals 14 residues. CDR3 sequence: CASSQFVENTEAFF. The CDR3, as DNA: TGTGCCAGCTCCCAGTTTGTAGAGAACACTGAAGCTTTCTTT.

This clone was found once. This sequence joins TRBV6-1 and TRBJ2-5, with D possibly TRBD2 on 7 matching bases. V gave up 10 bases and J gave up 5 bases, with 17 bases separating them. The CDR3 length is 13 residues. In germline, CDR1 is MNHNS, CDR2 SASEGT. CDR3 bases: TGTGCCACGCCCCGGGGGGCGCGGGAGACCCAGTACTTC. Amino acids: CATPRGARETQYF.

The chain is built from TRBV9 and TRBJ1-2, with unresolved D. The V gene lost 5 bases and the J gene lost 4 bases, with 15 bases spanning the gap. Germline lookup yields CDR1 SGDLS and CDR2 YYNGEE. The CDR3 sequence is 14 residues long. CDR3 DNA: TGTGCCAGCAGGCCCCGGTGGGGTTCCTATGGCTACACCTTC. Translated: CASRPRWGSYGYTF.

This clone was counted a few times. The rearrangement links TRBV7-2 to TRBJ2-1, with D perhaps TRBD1 (6 bases). CDR3 length equals 16 residues. V shed 5 bases and J shed 0 bases, with 14 bases lying between them. Germline assignment: CDR1 SGHTA and CDR2 FQGNSA. The CDR3 DNA sequence: TGTGCCAGCAGCCAACCCGACAGGATCTCCTACAATGAGCAGTTCTTC. The encoded protein is CASSQPDRISYNEQFF.

The gene calls are TRBV9 and TRBJ2-1; no definite D call. CDR1 is SGDLS and CDR2 is YYNGEE in the germline V gene. CDR3 length: 14 amino acids. Between the trimmed V and J ends, which lost 3 bases and 5 bases, there was a span of 12 bases. DNA for the CDR3: TGTGCCAGCAGCGAGACCGTGGTTAACAATGAGCAGTTCTTC. As protein: CASSETVVNNEQFF.

The chain carries TRBV4-2 and TRBJ2-7, with D unclear. The CDR3 covers 15 residues. Germline-derived CDR1 and CDR2 are LGHNA and YNFKEQ. The V and J ends lost 1 base and 3 bases respectively, with 13 bases between them. The CDR3 DNA is TGTGCCAGCAGCCAAGTCGGGCCTCCATACTACGAGCAGTACTTC. This translates into CASSQVGPPYYEQYF.

The V and J genes are TRBV6-5 and TRBJ2-3, with a weak D call TRBD2 (6 bases). V was trimmed by 7 bases and J by 4 bases, leaving 15 bases between them. CDR3 length: 14 residues. Germline values: CDR1 MNHEY, CDR2 SVGAGI. CDR3 sequence: CASTEGLRADTQYF. The CDR3 region has the DNA TGTGCCAGCACGGAGGGGCTTAGGGCAGATACGCAGTATTTT.

As regards this clone: Since a much larger clone is just one base distant, this may be a read error. The rearrangement joins TRBV6-6 to TRBJ2-1, with 9 bases identical to TRBD2. The CDR3 is made up of 16 amino acids. CDR1 is MNHNY and CDR2 is SVGAGI in the germline V gene (reference sequence). The CDR3 sequence: CASSPLLAGRYNKQFF. In DNA, the CDR3 is TGTGCCAGCAGTCCCCTCCTAGCGGGACGCTACAATAAGCAGTTCTTC.

The chain recombines TRBV18 with TRBJ2-5, with 10 bases aligning to TRBD1. This CDR3 has 14 amino acids. Trimming at V came to 7 bases and at J to 3 bases, leaving 5 bases not matched to a gene. Germline V gives CDR1 KGHSH, CDR2 LQKENI. The CDR3 protein is CASLRTGGEETQYF. The CDR3 bases are TGTGCCAGCTTACGGACAGGGGGGGAAGAGACCCAGTACTTC.

The V and J genes are TRBV28 and TRBJ2-3, with 11 bases identical to TRBD2. The ends lost 4 bases at V and 4 bases at J; junction bases unmatched: 22. The CDR3 extends over 21 amino acids. In germline, CDR1 is MDHEN, CDR2 SYDVKM. The CDR3 sequence: CASSSSAAGLAGGRGPDTQYF. Here the CDR3 DNA reads TGTGCCAGCAGTTCTTCTGCCGCGGGGTTAGCGGGGGGGCGGGGCCCAGATACGCAGTATTTT.

Of note for this clone: The same CDR3 can be traced to other DNA sequences in this sample. This chain links TRBV18 with TRBJ2-2; possibly TRBD1 for D (6 bases). Trimming left V 3 bases short and J 2 bases short, with 7 bases between. This CDR3 is 14 amino acids long. From germline, CDR1 is KGHSH and CDR2 LQKENI. The CDR3 DNA reads TGTGCCAGCTCACCGGACAGAAACACCGGGGAGCTGTTTTTT. Protein sequence: CASSPDRNTGELFF.

This chain connects TRBV28 to TRBJ1-2; D remains unclear. Per germline, CDR1 MDHEN and CDR2 SYDVKM. The CDR3 contains 8 residues. Trimming cost V 8 bases and J 12 bases, with 7 bases left between them. The CDR3 loop is CASPQDTF. CDR3 nucleotides: TGTGCCAGCCCTCAGGACACCTTC.

The chain uses TRBV6-1 and TRBJ2-5, with 9 bases fitting TRBD1. V shed 6 bases, J shed 2 bases, and the junction held 7 bases outside the gene matches. The CDR3 loop spans 15 amino acids. CDR1 MNHNS and CDR2 SASEGT come from the germline V gene. As DNA, the CDR3 is TGTGCCAGCAGGGAGGACAGGGGAAATCAAGAGACCCAGTACTTC. Translation: CASREDRGNQETQYF.

This rearrangement joins TRBV15 to TRBJ2-1; D gene ambiguous. This CDR3 comprises 14 residues. V shed 4 bases and J shed 2 bases, with 9 bases lying between them. Per germline, CDR1 LNHNV and CDR2 YYDKDF (reference sequence). DNA of the CDR3: TGTGCCACCAGCATAGGCACTACCTACAATGAGCAGTTCTTC. Its protein product is CATSIGTTYNEQFF.

The chain is built from TRBV5-1 and TRBJ2-7; TRBD2 matches at 7 bases. The CDR3 runs 16 residues. The germline CDR1 and CDR2 sequences are SGHRS and YFSETQ. The junction had 12 bases not matched to a gene; V was cut back by 4 bases and J by 2 bases. CDR3 nucleotides: TGCGCCAGCAGCCCGGGGGGTTTGGCCAATCCCTACGAGCAGTACTTC. Its protein is CASSPGGLANPYEQYF.

This sequence joins TRBV29-1 and TRBJ2-7; the match to TRBD2 covers 8 bases. V shed 6 bases and J 0 bases; nucleotides not matched to a gene: 4. The germline CDR1 and CDR2 sequences are SQVTM and ANQGSEA. The CDR3 extends over 13 amino acids. The CDR3 loop is CSVDTSGSYEQYF. DNA of the CDR3: TGCAGCGTGGACACTAGCGGCTCCTACGAGCAGTACTTC.

The chain employs TRBV19 and TRBJ2-3; 7 bases match TRBD1. From germline, CDR1 is LNHDA and CDR2 SQIVND (reference sequence). The CDR3 loop spans 14 amino acids. V lost 9 bases to trimming and J lost 4 bases; unmatched junction nucleotides: 10. The DNA of the CDR3 is TGTGCCAGCCAGAGGACAGGCTTCTCAGATACGCAGTATTTT. It codes for CASQRTGFSDTQYF.

The rearrangement uses TRBV6-6 and TRBJ1-4; D remains ambiguous. V was trimmed by 4 bases and J by 8 bases, leaving 8 bases between them. Germline V gives CDR1 MNHNY, CDR2 SVGAGI (reference sequence). The CDR3 extends over 12 amino acids. CDR3 residues: CASSSAREKLFF. The CDR3 DNA sequence: TGTGCCAGCAGTTCCGCGCGGGAAAAACTGTTTTTT.

V usage is TRBV5-1 and J usage is TRBJ2-7; 7 nucleotides align to TRBD1. This CDR3 has 13 residues. CDR1 is SGHRS and CDR2 is YFSETQ in the germline V gene. Trimming removed 0 bases from V and 7 bases from J; junction bases left unmatched: 4. The DNA of the CDR3 is TGCGCCAGCAGCTTGGGCACAGGGGCGGAGCAGTACGTC. Its translation is CASSLGTGAEQYV.

The chain employs TRBV5-6 and TRBJ2-5; D not certain. V gave up 4 bases and J gave up 0 bases, with 10 bases separating them. Germline values: CDR1 SGHDT, CDR2 YYEEEE. This CDR3 region has 14 residues. The CDR3 sequence is CASSPALYQETQYF. CDR3 nucleotides: TGTGCCAGCAGCCCCGCATTGTACCAAGAGACCCAGTACTTC.